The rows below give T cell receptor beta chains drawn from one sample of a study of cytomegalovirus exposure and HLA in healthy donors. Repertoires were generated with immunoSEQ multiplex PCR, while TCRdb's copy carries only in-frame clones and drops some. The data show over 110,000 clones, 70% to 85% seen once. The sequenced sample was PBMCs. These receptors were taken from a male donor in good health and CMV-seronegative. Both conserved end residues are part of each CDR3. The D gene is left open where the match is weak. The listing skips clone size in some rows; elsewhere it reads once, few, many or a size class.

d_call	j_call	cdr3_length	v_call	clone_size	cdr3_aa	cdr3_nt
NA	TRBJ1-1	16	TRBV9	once	CASSVGSGVRNTEAFF	TGTGCCAGCAGCGTAGGATCCGGGGTCAGGAACACTGAAGCTTTCTTT
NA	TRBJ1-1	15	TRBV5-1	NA	CASSRTANPGVEAFF	TGCGCCAGCAGCCGGACAGCCAACCCAGGGGTTGAAGCTTTCTTT
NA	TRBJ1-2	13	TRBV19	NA	CASSVKGLVGYTF	TGTGCCAGTAGTGTAAAGGGGCTAGTTGGCTACACCTTC
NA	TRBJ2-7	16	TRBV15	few	CATSRGPTDNSYEQYF	TGTGCCACCAGCAGAGGTCCGACTGATAACTCCTACGAGCAGTACTTC
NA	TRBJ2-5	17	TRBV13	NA	CASSRKVGRGQGETQYF	TGTGCCAGCAGCCGGAAAGTCGGGAGGGGACAGGGAGAGACCCAGTACTTC
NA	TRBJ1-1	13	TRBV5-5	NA	CASSFNGNTEAFF	TGTGCCAGCAGCTTTAACGGGAACACTGAAGCTTTCTTT
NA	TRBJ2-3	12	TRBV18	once	CASSPIRDTQYF	TGTGCCAGCTCACCAATCAGAGATACGCAGTATTTT
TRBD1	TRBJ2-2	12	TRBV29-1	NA	CSVARGSGELFF	TGCAGCGTGGCCAGGGGGAGCGGGGAGCTGTTTTTT
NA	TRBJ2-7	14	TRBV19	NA	CASSIDMSSYEQYF	TGTGCCAGTAGTATAGATATGAGCTCCTACGAGCAGTACTTC
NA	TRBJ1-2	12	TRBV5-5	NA	CASSFSGGGYTF	TGTGCCAGCAGCTTCAGTGGGGGCGGCTACACCTTC